This T cell receptor (beta chain) was documented in a study of blood T cell repertoires in COVID-19. Germline CDR1 SNHLY, CDR2 FYNNEI. This CDR3 is built from 14 residues. V was pared by 6 bases and J by 2 bases, with 5 bases of the junction left unmatched. Generated by immunoSEQ multiplex PCR, the TCRdb table keeps only in-frame clones and is missing some. Found here are approximately 100,000 clones, about 84% of them singletons; the top ten hold 20% to 30%. Sample: peripheral blood. The chain is built from TRBV2 and TRBJ1-1, with 8 bases matching TRBD1. The sequence came from a human donor in a cohort sampled during active COVID-19. CDR3 residues: CASSPTGVNTEAFF. The CDR3 nucleotides are TGTGCCAGCAGCCCGACAGGGGTAAACACTGAAGCTTTCTTT. Full variable domain (rest looked up from reference TRBV2 and TRBJ1-1): EPEVTQTPSHQVTQMGQEVILRCVPISNHLYFYWYRQILGQKVEFLVSFYNNEISEKSEIFDDQFSVERPDGSNFTLKIRSTKLEDSAMYFCASSPTGVNTEAFFGQGTRLTVV.